The source of this T cell receptor beta chain is a study of molecular identifiers for immune sequencing clone quantification. As for the study in general: Replicate experiments divided RNA from about 19,000 or 110,000 naive CD8 cells into five parts and sequenced four. Study-level findings and limits: Beyond 20 RNA copies, clones held over 97% of effector molecules, compared with under 1% in naive cells. Clone sizes that are highly expanded could be underestimated when identical TCR molecules share a barcode.

Sorting recovered naive CD8 T cells on a CD8+CD4-CCR7+CD45RA+ profile. There are many counts of this clonotype. The antigen remains unidentified. TCRdb recomputed calls from the PCR reads with MiXCR, one row per CDR3 protein. The profile covers 9,500 to 15,000 distinct CDR3 sequences, with roughly 18% appearing a single time and roughly 1.5% taken by the ten largest. The V segment lost 6 bases and the J segment 2 bases; nucleotides outside the gene matches: 11. There are 15 residues in the CDR3. CDR1 and CDR2 from the germline V gene are SQVTM and ANQGSEA. Sequenced: naive CD8+ T cells from blood, with Jurkat cell RNA spiked in. Subset meaning: FACS-sorted CD8+CD4-CCR7+CD45RA+ naive T cells. The source of this sequence is a human donor in good health. Some libraries in this study had Jurkat cell RNA spiked in. The chain links TRBV29-1 to TRBJ2-7, with 9 bases fitting TRBD2. CDR3 coding DNA: TGCAGCGTCCGCTTAGCGGGAGACGAGACCTACGAGCAGTACTTC. This encodes CSVRLAGDETYEQYF.